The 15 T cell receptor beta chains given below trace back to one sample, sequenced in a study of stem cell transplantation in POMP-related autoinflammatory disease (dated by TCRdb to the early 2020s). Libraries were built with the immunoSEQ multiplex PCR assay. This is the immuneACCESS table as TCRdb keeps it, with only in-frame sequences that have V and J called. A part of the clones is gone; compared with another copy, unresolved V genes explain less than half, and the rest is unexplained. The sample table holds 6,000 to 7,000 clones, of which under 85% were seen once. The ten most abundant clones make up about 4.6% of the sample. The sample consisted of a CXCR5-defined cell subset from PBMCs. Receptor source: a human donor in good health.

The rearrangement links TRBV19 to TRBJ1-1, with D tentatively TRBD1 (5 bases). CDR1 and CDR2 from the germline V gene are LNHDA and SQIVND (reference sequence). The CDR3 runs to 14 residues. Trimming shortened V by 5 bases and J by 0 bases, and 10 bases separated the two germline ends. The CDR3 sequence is CASSPAGVNTEAFF. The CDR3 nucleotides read TGTGCCAGTAGTCCCGCGGGGGTGAACACTGAAGCTTTCTTT.

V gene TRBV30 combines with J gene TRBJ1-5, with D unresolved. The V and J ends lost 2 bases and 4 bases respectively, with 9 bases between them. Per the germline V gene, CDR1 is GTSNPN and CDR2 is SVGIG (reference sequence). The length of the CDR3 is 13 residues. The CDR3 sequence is CAWSTKPNQPQHF. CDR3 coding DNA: TGTGCCTGGAGTACGAAGCCGAATCAGCCCCAGCATTTT. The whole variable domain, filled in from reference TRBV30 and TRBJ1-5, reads SQTIHQWPATLVQPVGSPLSLECTVEGTSNPNLYWYRQAAGRGLQLLFYSVGIGQISSEVPQNLSASRPQDRQFILSSKKLLLSDSGFYLCAWSTKPNQPQHFGDGTRLSIL.

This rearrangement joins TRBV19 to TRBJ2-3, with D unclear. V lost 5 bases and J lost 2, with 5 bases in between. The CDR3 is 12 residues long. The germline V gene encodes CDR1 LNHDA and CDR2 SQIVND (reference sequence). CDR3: CASSPTTDTQYF. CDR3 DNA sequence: TGTGCCAGTAGTCCGACCACAGATACGCAGTATTTT.

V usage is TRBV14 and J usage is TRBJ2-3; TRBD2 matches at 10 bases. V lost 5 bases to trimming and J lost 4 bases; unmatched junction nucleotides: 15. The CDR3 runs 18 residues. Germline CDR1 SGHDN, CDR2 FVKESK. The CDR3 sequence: CASSVQRVASGGPDTQYF. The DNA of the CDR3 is TGTGCCAGCAGCGTACAAAGGGTGGCTAGCGGGGGTCCAGATACGCAGTATTTT.

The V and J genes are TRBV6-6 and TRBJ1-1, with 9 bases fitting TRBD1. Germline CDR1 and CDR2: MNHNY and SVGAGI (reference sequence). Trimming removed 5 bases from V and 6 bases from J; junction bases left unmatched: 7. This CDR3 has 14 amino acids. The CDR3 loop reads CASSHPDRGAEAFF. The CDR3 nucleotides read TGTGCCAGCAGTCACCCCGACAGGGGGGCTGAAGCTTTCTTT.

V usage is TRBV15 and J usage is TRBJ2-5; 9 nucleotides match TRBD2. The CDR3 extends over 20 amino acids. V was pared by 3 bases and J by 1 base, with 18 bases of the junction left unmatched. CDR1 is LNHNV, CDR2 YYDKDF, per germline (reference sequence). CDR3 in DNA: TGTGCCACCAGCAGGGACCCTATATCGCGGGGGGGCCGGTTCCAAGAGACCCAGTACTTC. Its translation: CATSRDPISRGGRFQETQYF. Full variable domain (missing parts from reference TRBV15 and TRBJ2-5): DAMVIQNPRYQVTQFGKPVTLSCSQTLNHNVMYWYQQKSSQAPKLLFHYYDKDFNNEADTPDNFQSRRPNTSFCFLDIRSPGLGDTAMYLCATSRDPISRGGRFQETQYFGPGTRLLVL.

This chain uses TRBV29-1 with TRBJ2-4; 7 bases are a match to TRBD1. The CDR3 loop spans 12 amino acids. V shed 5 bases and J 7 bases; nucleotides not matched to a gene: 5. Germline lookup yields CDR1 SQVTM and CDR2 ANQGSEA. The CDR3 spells CSVRGTVNIQYF. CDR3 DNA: TGCAGCGTTCGTGGGACAGTCAACATTCAGTACTTC.

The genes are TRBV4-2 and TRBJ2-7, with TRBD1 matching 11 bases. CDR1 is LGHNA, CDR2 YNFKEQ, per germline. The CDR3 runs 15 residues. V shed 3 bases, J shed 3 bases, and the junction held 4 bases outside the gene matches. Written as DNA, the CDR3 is TGTGCCAGCAGCCACGGGACAGGGGGGAACTACGAGCAGTACTTC. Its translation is CASSHGTGGNYEQYF.

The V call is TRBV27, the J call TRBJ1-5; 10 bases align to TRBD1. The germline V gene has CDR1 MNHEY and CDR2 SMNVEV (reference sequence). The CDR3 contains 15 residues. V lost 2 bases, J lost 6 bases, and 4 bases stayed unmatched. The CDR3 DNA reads TGTGCCAGCAGTTTAGTGGGGGACAGGGGTCAGCCCCAGCATTTT. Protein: CASSLVGDRGQPQHF.

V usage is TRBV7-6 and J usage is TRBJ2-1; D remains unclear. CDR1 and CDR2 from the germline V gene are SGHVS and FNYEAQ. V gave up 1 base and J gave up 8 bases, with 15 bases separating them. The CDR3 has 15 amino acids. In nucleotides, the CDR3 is TGTGCCAGCAGCTTAGGTGGCCCTAGAGGCGATGAGCAGTTCTTC. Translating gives CASSLGGPRGDEQFF. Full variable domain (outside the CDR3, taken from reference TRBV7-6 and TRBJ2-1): GAGVSQSPRYKVTKRGQDVALRCDPISGHVSLYWYRQALGQGPEFLTYFNYEAQQDKSGLPNDRFSAERPEGSISTLTIQRTEQRDSAMYRCASSLGGPRGDEQFFGPGTRLTVL.

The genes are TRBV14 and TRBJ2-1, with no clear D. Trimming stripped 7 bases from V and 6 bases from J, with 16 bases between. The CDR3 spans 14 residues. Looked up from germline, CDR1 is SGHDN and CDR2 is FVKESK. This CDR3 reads CASNDPPDRNEQFF. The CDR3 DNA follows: TGTGCCAGCAACGACCCACCGGACCGCAATGAGCAGTTCTTC.

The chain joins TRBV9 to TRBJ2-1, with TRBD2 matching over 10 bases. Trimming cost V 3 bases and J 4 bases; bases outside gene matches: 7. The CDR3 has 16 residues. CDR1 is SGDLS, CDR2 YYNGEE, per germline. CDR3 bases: TGTGCCAGCAGCGCCGGAAGCGGGGGGGGATACAATGAGCAGTTCTTC. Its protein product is CASSAGSGGGYNEQFF.

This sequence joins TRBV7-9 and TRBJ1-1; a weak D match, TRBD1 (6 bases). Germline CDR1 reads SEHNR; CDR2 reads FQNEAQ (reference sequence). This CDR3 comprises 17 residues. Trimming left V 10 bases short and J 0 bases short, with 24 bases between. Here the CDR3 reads CANPRKEPGHLNTEAFF. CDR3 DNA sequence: TGTGCCAACCCGCGAAAAGAACCGGGACACTTGAACACTGAAGCTTTCTTT.

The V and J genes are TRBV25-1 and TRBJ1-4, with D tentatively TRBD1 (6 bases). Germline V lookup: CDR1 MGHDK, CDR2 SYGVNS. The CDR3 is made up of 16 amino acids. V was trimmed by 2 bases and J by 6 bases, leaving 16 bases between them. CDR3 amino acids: CASSEGWGQADEKLFF. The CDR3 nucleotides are TGTGCCAGCAGTGAAGGTTGGGGGCAAGCAGATGAAAAACTGTTTTTT.

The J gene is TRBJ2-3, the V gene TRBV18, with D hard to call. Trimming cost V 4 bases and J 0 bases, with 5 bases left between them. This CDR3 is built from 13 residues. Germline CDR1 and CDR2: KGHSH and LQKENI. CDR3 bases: TGTGCCAGCTCACTCATGAGCACAGATACGCAGTATTTT. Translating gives CASSLMSTDTQYF. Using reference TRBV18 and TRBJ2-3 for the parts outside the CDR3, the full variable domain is NAGVMQNPRHLVRRRGQEARLRCSPMKGHSHVYWYRQLPEEGLKFMVYLQKENIIDESGMPKERFSAEFPKEGPSILRIQQVVRGDSAAYFCASSLMSTDTQYFGPGTRLTVL.